The 27 T cell receptor beta chains below were found in one sample sequenced in a study of OX40 agonist ivuxolimab in advanced cancers. Sequencing used immunoSEQ multiplex PCR; TCRdb keeps in-frame clones, though not all of them. The profile shows 30,000 or so clones, approximately 89% of them singletons. The sequencing here drew on CD4+ or CD8+ T cells sorted from blood, taken in a trial of the OX40 agonist ivuxolimab. Every receptor here comes from an adult with an advanced solid tumor such as melanoma, head and neck, liver or kidney cancer.

CDR3 DNA: TGTGCCAGCAGTTTGGGGAACTATGGCTACACCTTC. This codes for CASSLGNYGYTF. The V call is TRBV28, the J call TRBJ1-2; D gene uncertain. The CDR3 runs 12 residues. Trimming removed 3 bases from V and 2 bases from J, with 4 bases in between. In germline, CDR1 is MDHEN, CDR2 SYDVKM.

The chain is built from TRBV10-2 and TRBJ2-6; no clear D. V was trimmed by 0 bases and J by 8 bases, leaving 14 bases between them. Germline loops: CDR1 WSHSY, CDR2 SAAADI. The length of the CDR3 is 16 residues. The CDR3 reads CASSESTLSLTNVLTF. Written as DNA, the CDR3 is TGCGCCAGCAGTGAGTCGACTCTGAGCTTGACCAACGTCCTGACTTTC.

The V call is TRBV19, the J call TRBJ1-5, with D unresolved. The CDR3 consists of 14 residues. Germline CDR1 LNHDA, CDR2 SQIVND (reference sequence). V was trimmed by 3 bases and J by 7 bases, leaving 13 bases between them. This chain's CDR3 is CASSIPPMVQPQHF. The CDR3 DNA reads as TGTGCCAGTAGTATCCCACCGATGGTCCAGCCCCAGCATTTT.

The chain carries TRBV28 and TRBJ1-3, with no clear D. Between the trimmed V and J ends, which lost 11 bases and 0 bases, there was a span of 20 bases. This CDR3 has 16 amino acids. CDR1 MDHEN and CDR2 SYDVKM come from the germline V gene. Here the CDR3 reads CASSTPGLSSGNTIYF. CDR3 nucleotides: TGTGCCTCCAGCACTCCGGGCTTGAGCTCTGGAAACACCATATATTTT.

The V and J genes are TRBV7-8 and TRBJ1-5; TRBD1 aligns across 7 bases. V dropped 1 base and J dropped 7; count of bases not matched to a gene: 7. The germline CDR1 and CDR2 sequences are SGHVS and FQNEAQ. The CDR3 totals 15 residues. This CDR3 reads CASSLEAGGGQPQHF. CDR3 in DNA: TGTGCCAGCAGCTTAGAAGCAGGGGGAGGGCAGCCCCAGCATTTT. The full variable domain, in which reference TRBV7-8 and TRBJ1-5 provide the parts outside the CDR3, is GAGVSQSPRYKVAKRGQDVALRCDPISGHVSLFWYQQALGQGPEFLTYFQNEAQLDKSGLPSDRFFAERPEGSVSTLKIQRTQQEDSAVYLCASSLEAGGGQPQHFGDGTRLSIL.

A single count supports this clone. The chain links TRBV19 to TRBJ2-7, with TRBD2 matching 7 bases. The CDR3 totals 13 residues. From germline, CDR1 is LNHDA and CDR2 SQIVND (reference sequence). Unmatched junction bases numbered 2, after V lost 5 bases and J lost 1 base. Here the CDR3 reads CASSSRESYEQYF. The CDR3 region has the DNA TGTGCCAGTAGTTCGCGGGAGTCCTACGAGCAGTACTTC.

The V gene is TRBV5-8, the J gene TRBJ1-2; TRBD1 is a possible D gene (6 bases). The CDR3 contains 16 residues. V lost 6 bases and J lost 0, with 18 bases in between. Germline V lookup: CDR1 SGHTS, CDR2 YDEGEE. In DNA form, the CDR3 reads TGTGCCAGCACCTTTGACGGGGGGGGCTCTAACTATGGCTACACCTTC. Its translation is CASTFDGGGSNYGYTF.

A single count supports this clone. The genes are TRBV2 and TRBJ1-2, with 7 bases aligning to TRBD1. This CDR3 has 16 amino acids. V lost 3 bases, J lost 5 bases, and 12 bases stayed unmatched. The germline gives CDR1 SNHLY, CDR2 FYNNEI. CDR3 sequence: CASSELLTGAPYGYTF. In DNA form, the CDR3 reads TGTGCCAGCAGTGAGTTATTAACAGGGGCGCCATATGGCTACACCTTC.

The chain couples TRBV6-1 to TRBJ2-7; maybe TRBD2 (7 bases). Germline-derived CDR1 and CDR2 are MNHNS and SASEGT. Trimming left V 2 bases short and J 6 bases short, with 20 bases between. This CDR3 is built from 16 residues. For the CDR3, the DNA is TGTGCCAGCAGTGAACCTAGGGGGGGCGGTGATTGCGAGCAGTACTTC. It codes for CASSEPRGGGDCEQYF.

The genes are TRBV11-2 and TRBJ2-7; possibly TRBD2 for D (6 bases). CDR3 size: 14 residues. The V gene lost 2 bases and the J gene lost 3 bases, with 11 bases spanning the gap. Germline assignment: CDR1 SGHAT and CDR2 FQNNGV. CDR3 sequence reads: CASSLSGVGYEQYF. The CDR3 DNA reads TGTGCCAGCAGCTTATCGGGGGTCGGCTACGAGCAGTACTTC.

V is TRBV13 and J is TRBJ2-7; D is ambiguous. V lost 2 bases and J lost 0, with 5 bases in between. The CDR3 contains 13 residues. Germline CDR1 is PRHDT and CDR2 is FYEKMQ (reference sequence). The CDR3 DNA reads as TGTGCCAGCAGCTTAAGTTTCTCCTACGAGCAGTACTTC. It codes for CASSLSFSYEQYF.

The chain links TRBV6-5 to TRBJ2-1; TRBD2 matches at 7 bases. Germline CDR1 is MNHEY and CDR2 is SVGAGI. The V and J ends lost 6 bases and 0 bases, in that order; junction bases with no gene match: 5. The CDR3 contains 15 residues. DNA of the CDR3: TGTGCCAGCAGGGCTAGCGGAGGCTCCTACAATGAGCAGTTCTTC. It specifies CASRASGGSYNEQFF.

This rearrangement joins TRBV9 to TRBJ2-1; D ambiguous. Germline CDR1 is SGDLS and CDR2 is YYNGEE. This CDR3 has 16 residues. Trimming pared 4 bases from V and 0 bases from J, leaving 14 bases between. CDR3 bases: TGTGCCAGCAGCCCACGTGTGGCGGACTCCTACAATGAGCAGTTCTTC. Translation gives CASSPRVADSYNEQFF.

CDR3: CASSPPGTGTQPQHF. CDR3 sequence (DNA): TGTGCCAGCAGTCCACCCGGGACAGGGACTCAGCCCCAGCATTTT. V and J are TRBV7-9 and TRBJ1-5, with 9 bases that match TRBD1. This CDR3 is built from 15 residues. Germline loops: CDR1 SEHNR, CDR2 FQNEAQ (reference sequence). V was pared by 6 bases and J by 6 bases, with 9 bases of the junction left unmatched. The full variable domain, in which reference TRBV7-9 and TRBJ1-5 provide the parts outside the CDR3, is DTGVSQNPRHKITKRGQNVTFRCDPISEHNRLYWYRQTLGQGPEFLTYFQNEAQLEKSRLLSDRFSAERPKGSFSTLEIQRTEQGDSAMYLCASSPPGTGTQPQHFGDGTRLSIL.

This clone was detected only a few times. V gene TRBV11-2 combines with J gene TRBJ2-7; D is ambiguous. Germline V gene sequence: CDR1 SGHAT, CDR2 FQNNGV. The CDR3 is 11 residues long. Trimming left V 0 bases short and J 7 bases short, with 4 bases between. In DNA form, the CDR3 reads TGTGCCAGCAGCTTAGACTGGGAGCAGTACTTC. Its translation: CASSLDWEQYF. The entire variable domain, with the rest obtained from reference TRBV11-2 and TRBJ2-7, is as follows: EAGVAQSPRYKIIEKRQSVAFWCNPISGHATLYWYQQILGQGPKLLIQFQNNGVVDDSQLPKDRFSAERLKGVDSTLKIQPAKLEDSAVYLCASSLDWEQYFGPGTRLTVT.

This chain joins TRBV27 and TRBJ2-2; D uncertain. CDR1 and CDR2 (germline): MNHEY, SMNVEV (reference sequence). V was shortened by 0 bases and J by 6 bases, with 2 bases between the two germline ends. The CDR3 has 12 residues. The CDR3 here is CASSLSAGELFF. The DNA for the CDR3 is TGTGCCAGCAGTTTATCGGCCGGGGAGCTGTTTTTT.

V usage is TRBV27 and J usage is TRBJ1-5; D perhaps matches TRBD1 (5 bases). V lost 1 base, J lost 2 bases, and 12 bases lay in between. CDR3 length: 16 residues. Looked up from germline, CDR1 is MNHEY and CDR2 is SMNVEV (reference sequence). The CDR3 region has the DNA TGTGCCAGCAGTTTATTCAGGGTGGAAGGCAATCAGCCCCAGCATTTT. It is translated as CASSLFRVEGNQPQHF.

The V and J genes are TRBV6-5 and TRBJ2-7; no reliable D call. V was shortened by 6 bases and J by 6 bases, with 9 bases between the two germline ends. CDR1 and CDR2 from the germline V gene are MNHEY and SVGAGI. The CDR3 length is 11 residues. The CDR3 is CASRKGGEQYF. DNA of the CDR3: TGTGCCAGCAGAAAAGGTGGCGAGCAGTACTTC.

This chain uses TRBV4-1 with TRBJ1-3, with D unresolved. Trimming took 3 bases from V and 0 from J, leaving 9 bases between them. Germline loops: CDR1 MGHRA, CDR2 YSYEKL. CDR3 length: 15 amino acids. Here the CDR3 DNA reads TGCGCCAGCAGCCACGGGTCGCTCTCTGGAAACACCATATATTTT. Protein sequence: CASSHGSLSGNTIYF.

J is TRBJ2-1 and V is TRBV4-1, with D perhaps matching TRBD1 or TRBD2 (5 bases each). CDR3 length: 14 amino acids. V lost 4 bases, J lost 9 bases, and 16 bases lay in between. The germline V gene encodes CDR1 MGHRA and CDR2 YSYEKL. The CDR3 sequence is CASSLTPGGGEQFF. CDR3 in DNA: TGCGCCAGCAGCCTAACCCCCGGTGGGGGTGAGCAGTTCTTC.

V usage is TRBV9 and J usage is TRBJ2-7; 10 bases line up with TRBD2. The J segment lost 0 bases and the V segment lost 0 bases, leaving 3 bases of the junction unmatched. CDR3 length equals 16 residues. Per the germline V gene, CDR1 is SGDLS and CDR2 is YYNGEE. The CDR3 DNA reads as TGTGCCAGCAGCGTAGGATCTAGCGGGAGCTCCTACGAGCAGTACTTC. The encoded protein is CASSVGSSGSSYEQYF.

This chain joins TRBV7-9 and TRBJ2-3, with D perhaps matching TRBD2 (5 bases). Trimming took off 1 base at V and 6 bases at J, with 14 bases between the two ends. The CDR3 extends over 15 amino acids. Germline V gives CDR1 SEHNR, CDR2 FQNEAQ (reference sequence). The CDR3 sequence: CASSLGLAAGDTQYF. The CDR3 coding sequence is TGTGCCAGCAGCTTAGGGCTAGCCGCCGGGGATACGCAGTATTTT.

This clone was seen more than once but under ten times. The genes are TRBV6-1 and TRBJ2-1; the match to TRBD1 covers 7 bases. V shed 2 bases and J 9 bases; nucleotides not matched to a gene: 7. The CDR3 extends over 14 amino acids. The germline CDR1 and CDR2 sequences are MNHNS and SASEGT. CDR3 bases: TGTGCCAGCAGTGAACATACAGGGGTGGGTGAGCAGTTCTTC. It encodes CASSEHTGVGEQFF.

Turning to this clone: One junction end disagrees with the germline gene, perhaps due to a read error. The V and J genes are TRBV19 and TRBJ2-1, with a possible D match to TRBD2 (6 bases). This CDR3 region has 16 residues. Germline assignment: CDR1 LNHDA and CDR2 SQIVND (reference sequence). Written as DNA, the CDR3 is TGTGTCAGTACCTACCGCGGGGAATACTCCTACAATGAGCAGTTCTTC. Its translation is CVSTYRGEYSYNEQFF.

V is TRBV18 and J is TRBJ1-1; D is uncertain. Looked up from germline, CDR1 is KGHSH and CDR2 is LQKENI. The V and J ends lost 1 base and 4 bases respectively, with 13 bases between them. The CDR3 runs 15 residues. CDR3 loop: CASSPRGGKFTEAFF. CDR3 bases: TGTGCCAGCTCACCACGAGGAGGTAAATTCACTGAAGCTTTCTTT.

V usage is TRBV4-1 and J usage is TRBJ2-3; D remains ambiguous. This CDR3 is built from 14 residues. The germline V gene has CDR1 MGHRA and CDR2 YSYEKL. Trimming removed 0 bases at V and 5 bases at J, with 9 bases between. The CDR3 DNA reads TGCGCCAGCAGCCAAGATTACAGCCAAGATACGCAGTATTTT. Translated, it gives CASSQDYSQDTQYF.

The chain joins TRBV9 to TRBJ1-2, with D possibly being TRBD1 (5 bases). Germline CDR1 is SGDLS and CDR2 is YYNGEE. V lost 7 bases and J lost 5, with 9 bases in between. The length of the CDR3 is 11 residues. The CDR3: CASEGVYGYTF. Here the CDR3 DNA reads TGTGCCAGCGAAGGGGTTTATGGCTACACCTTC.